The T cell receptor beta chain described here comes from a study of T-cell reconstitution after alpha-beta-depleted transplantation in children. Unique molecular identifiers tagged the TCRbeta library. TCRdb reprocessed the PCR reads via MiXCR and lists one record per CDR3 protein. The table records hundreds of thousands of distinct CDR3 sequences, 16% of them present only once. Trimming shortened V by 5 bases and J by 2 bases, and 14 bases separated the two germline ends. The CDR3 covers 15 residues. The chain carries TRBV12-3 or TRBV12-4 and TRBJ2-3; possibly TRBD1 or TRBD2 for D (5 bases each). This sample comprised PBMCs from the stem cell graft donor, obtained from the stem cell graft. The sequence was collected from a human donor who donated a stem cell graft to a child with acute myeloid leukemia. The CDR3 DNA is TGTGCCAGCAGTCGGGGCCAGCTAAACACAGATACGCAGTATTTT. Translation: CASSRGQLNTDTQYF.